These 17 T cell receptor beta chains were all obtained from the same sample, sequenced in a study of blood T cell repertoires in COVID-19. TCRdb's copy holds only in-frame clones and misses some; the assay was immunoSEQ multiplex PCR. The data show roughly 67,000 clones, about 80% seen once. Sequencing used peripheral blood. Every receptor here comes from a human donor in a cohort sampled during active COVID-19.

This sequence joins TRBV4-3 and TRBJ2-1; 10 bases agree with TRBD2. The CDR3 sequence is 15 residues long. V shed 4 bases and J 4 bases; nucleotides not matched to a gene: 4. Germline lookup yields CDR1 LGHNA and CDR2 YSLEER. CDR3 nucleotide sequence: TGCGCCAGCAGCCCCGGGACTAGCGTTTACAATGAGCAGTTCTTC. This translates into CASSPGTSVYNEQFF.

CDR3 in amino acids: CATSREGRGVAYEQYF. CDR3 DNA sequence: TGTGCCACCAGCAGAGAAGGACGGGGAGTTGCCTACGAGCAGTACTTC. The rearrangement joins TRBV15 to TRBJ2-7; D is possibly TRBD2 (5 bases). This CDR3 has 16 amino acids. V shed 0 bases and J shed 2 bases, with 14 bases lying between them. Germline values: CDR1 LNHNV, CDR2 YYDKDF (reference sequence).

This chain links TRBV29-1 with TRBJ2-3; D is perhaps TRBD1 (6 bases). The V end lost 6 bases, the J end lost 1 base, and 11 bases lay between the germline ends. Germline CDR1 SQVTM, CDR2 ANQGSEA. The CDR3 runs 13 residues. The CDR3 DNA reads as TGCAGCGTAAACAGGGCCGGCACAGATACGCAGTATTTT. Its translation: CSVNRAGTDTQYF.

This chain joins TRBV5-6 and TRBJ2-2; D ambiguous. The CDR3 length is 18 residues. V was shortened by 4 bases and J by 0 bases, with 19 bases between the two germline ends. Looked up from germline, CDR1 is SGHDT and CDR2 is YYEEEE. The CDR3 nucleotides read TGTGCCAGCAGCCTCAGACGATCGACAATAGCGAACACCGGGGAGCTGTTTTTT. Its protein is CASSLRRSTIANTGELFF.

A few counts support this clone. The chain uses TRBV28 and TRBJ2-7; tentatively, D is TRBD1 (7 bases). The germline V gene encodes CDR1 MDHEN and CDR2 SYDVKM. This CDR3 spans 16 amino acids. Trimming took 3 bases from V and 3 from J, leaving 18 bases between them. The CDR3 protein is CASSFSYGGGVYEQYF. For the CDR3, the DNA is TGTGCCAGCAGTTTCTCCTACGGAGGGGGCGTCTACGAGCAGTACTTC.

The V and J genes are TRBV3-1 (or the pseudogene TRBV3-2) and TRBJ2-7; D perhaps matches TRBD1 (5 bases). The V and J ends lost 0 bases and 8 bases respectively, with 17 bases between them. CDR3 length equals 15 residues. The V gene's germline CDR1 is LGHDT and CDR2 YNNKEL (reference sequence). CDR3 nucleotide sequence: TGTGCCAGCAGCCAAGATCTGGACAAGTCCTGGAAGCAGTACTTC. Amino acids: CASSQDLDKSWKQYF.

This rearrangement joins TRBV11-3 to TRBJ2-1; 9 bases fit TRBD2. Germline-derived CDR1 and CDR2 are SGHNT and YENEEA. This CDR3 contains 15 residues. With V trimmed by 1 base and J by 6 bases, 4 bases remained unmatched. The CDR3 loop reads CASSLGGRAGNEQFF. The DNA of the CDR3 is TGTGCCAGCAGCTTAGGCGGGAGGGCCGGCAATGAGCAGTTCTTC.

The CDR3 here is CASSYSVELETQYF. DNA for the CDR3: TGTGCCAGCAGTTACTCGGTCGAGTTGGAGACCCAGTACTTC. The V call is TRBV6-2 or TRBV6-3, the J call TRBJ2-5, with D uncertain. This CDR3 spans 14 amino acids. The V end was cut by 0 bases, the J end by 5 bases, with 10 bases between. The germline gives CDR1 MNHEY, CDR2 SVGEGT.

The chain carries TRBV12-1 and TRBJ2-4; TRBD1 is taken as the D call from the table, unchecked against the DNA. TRBV12-1 is shown as a pseudogene. The CDR3 totals 18 residues. DNA for the CDR3: TGTGCCAGCACCGAACAGGGGGCGTTCGTTTTGGCCAAAAACATTCAGTACTTC. This codes for CASTEQGAFVLAKNIQYF.

The V call is TRBV13, the J call TRBJ2-5; no reliable D call. This CDR3 comprises 11 residues. V dropped 2 bases and J dropped 5 bases, with 3 bases sitting between them. Germline CDR1 is PRHDT and CDR2 is FYEKMQ (reference sequence). CDR3 in amino acids: CASSLRETQYF. CDR3 sequence (DNA): TGTGCCAGCAGCTTACGGGAGACCCAGTACTTC.

In this sample, this clone turned up a few times. The chain links TRBV3-1 (or the pseudogene TRBV3-2) to TRBJ2-1; 10 nucleotides agree with TRBD2. The CDR3 covers 16 residues. Germline V gene lookup returns CDR1 LGHDT and CDR2 YNNKEL (reference sequence). V was clipped by 3 bases and J by 7 bases; unmatched bases: 9. As DNA, the CDR3 is TGTGCCAGCAGCCACCTAGCGGGGGACAGTCGTAATGAGCAGTTCTTC. Encoded protein: CASSHLAGDSRNEQFF.

This chain uses TRBV10-3 with TRBJ2-5; 7 bases line up with TRBD2. V lost 0 bases, J lost 4 bases, and 5 bases stayed unmatched. The CDR3 length is 15 residues. The V gene's germline CDR1 is ENHRY and CDR2 SYGVKD. The CDR3, as DNA: TGTGCCATCAGTGAGTCGGGGGGGAGTTCAGAGACCCAGTACTTC. Translating gives CAISESGGSSETQYF.

The chain links TRBV7-2 to TRBJ1-5; 9 bases line up with TRBD1. CDR1 is SGHTA, CDR2 FQGNSA, per germline. The trim removed 4 bases at V and 5 bases at J, leaving 0 bases unmatched. The CDR3 sequence is 13 residues long. The CDR3 DNA reads TGTGCCAGCAGCTGGACAGGGGATCAGCCCCAGCATTTT. Its translation is CASSWTGDQPQHF.

V gene TRBV6-2 or TRBV6-3 combines with J gene TRBJ1-1; D is undetermined. The V and J ends lost 0 bases and 1 base respectively, with 9 bases between them. CDR1 is MNHEY, CDR2 SVGEGT, per germline. This CDR3 comprises 15 residues. Here the CDR3 DNA reads TGTGCCAGCAGTTACTCCCGGGGTGGGAACACTGAAGCTTTCTTT. Translation gives CASSYSRGGNTEAFF.

This clone was seen more than once but under ten times. The rearrangement links TRBV14 to TRBJ2-7; the match to TRBD1 covers 9 bases. The V segment lost 3 bases and the J segment 3 bases; nucleotides outside the gene matches: 6. CDR3 size: 15 residues. CDR1 is SGHDN, CDR2 FVKESK, per germline. CDR3 DNA sequence: TGTGCCAGCAGCCATTACGGGACAGGGTTCTACGAGCAGTACTTC. Translation: CASSHYGTGFYEQYF.

The rearrangement joins TRBV5-1 to TRBJ2-7, with 12 bases aligning to TRBD1. Germline assignment: CDR1 SGHRS and CDR2 YFSETQ. Trimming at V came to 4 bases and at J to 6 bases, leaving 2 bases not matched to a gene. The CDR3 is 13 residues long. The CDR3, as DNA: TGCGCCAGCAGCCCGGGACAGGGGGCCGAGCAGTACTTC. Translation gives CASSPGQGAEQYF.

The chain uses TRBV5-6 and TRBJ2-5; D might be TRBD2 (6 bases). CDR1 SGHDT and CDR2 YYEEEE come from the germline V gene. Trimming removed 4 bases at V and 10 bases at J, with 26 bases between. The length of the CDR3 is 16 residues. CDR3 in DNA: TGTGCCAGCAGCCTCCCCGGCCCGGCGGGGATAAGGAGCCAGTACTTC. It translates to CASSLPGPAGIRSQYF.